Below, one T cell receptor (beta chain) is given with its context. Its antigen is not yet known. Qualities for individual bases were not recorded, and no much larger clone is one base off. Sequencing of the TRB variable region was done with the immunoSEQ hsTCRB v3.0 assay at survey level resolution. A depth of 40,000-50,000 T-cell genomes per sample was targeted for TRB sequencing. TRB libraries were pooled and sequenced on an Illumina MiSeq using a v3 150-cycle kit. The source study handled its data this way. Analysis of repertoires was carried out in R inside a reproducible Nextflow workflow spanning QC, data transformation and analysis. Custom analyses were implemented in LymphoSeq2, an R package for AIRR-Seq data exploration. A few samples that produced fewer than 5000 total TRB sequences were removed, so approximately 190 HIV repertoires were analyzed. Among the roughly 180 retained HIV repertoires, some 59 were collected before ART initiation and roughly 130 after ART initiation. Repertoires were downsampled to 5000 TRB nucleotide sequences, and summary statistics were averaged over 100 downsampling iterations. Only TRB sequences with CDR3 regions of at least seven amino acids were retained for analysis. Diversity was assessed using a clonality score derived from Shannon entropy and using the Gini coefficient. Repertoire networks linked the top 5000 CDR3 amino acid sequences whenever two sequences differed by an edit distance of one. Antigen specificity groups and MHC restriction were predicted for TRB CDR3 amino acid sequences with GLIPH2. To flag known CMV, EBV, HIV or tissue antigen associations, CDR3 amino acid sequences were matched against VDJdb and McPAS-TCR. Pre-ART, post-ART and control groups were compared with Wilcoxon signed-rank tests and Holm-Bonferroni correction. Entries here come from immuneACCESS through TCRdb and include only in-frame sequences with V and J called. Some clones fail to appear in such tables; in the studies checked, an unresolved V gene covers under half of the shortfall, and the cause of the remainder is unknown. That table gives V, J and clone size, and the DNA gave D and trimming. The sample contains roughly 30,000 clones, 80% to 90% of them found a single time. The leading ten clones occupy roughly 3.5% of the sample.

Inclusion was restricted to participants for whom at least one PBMC sample before ART initiation and at least two post-ART samples were available. Every participant with HIV received treatment in the United States of America. Before DNA extraction, cryopreserved samples of 1-10 million PBMC were thawed and washed. At the time of the earliest PBMC sample, participants with HIV were aged between roughly 20 and 55 years. PBMC samples were contributed by each participant from 1-4 timepoints before ART initiation and 2-8 timepoints after ART initiation, with a median of 7 samples. Serial HIV viral load, CD4+ T-cell count, ART history and demographic data were obtained for every participant. Using a Qiagen kit on a QIAcube, genomic DNA was extracted from unsorted PBMC, with samples processed in batches of 12. This entry comes from a study of long-term antiretroviral therapy in people with HIV (dated by TCRdb to between 2022 and 2023). Study-level background: The earliest samples were collected about a decade before the 2015 WHO recommendation for immediate ART, when ART was typically delayed until CD4 counts fell. Of the roughly 30 participants with HIV, 10 to 11 were female. The cohort contributed roughly 200 cryopreserved PBMC samples from about 30 adults with confirmed HIV infection, collected serially over a mean of approximately 6 years (range 1-12). No cross-contamination during QIAcube processing turned up in test extractions that ran a monoclonal T-cell line alongside about 30 polyclonal samples. A retrospective serial study tested whether ART initiation and durable HIV suppression were associated with changes in peripheral blood TRB repertoire composition and diversity. Points the paper makes about the study in general: At every time point, the repertoire was dominated by expanded TRB clones first identified before ART initiation, although this dominance fluctuated and, in many PLHIV, declined after ART. Because cell numbers in pre-ART samples were limited, unsorted PBMC were profiled instead of sorted CD4+ and CD8+ T cells. A significant increase in TRB diversity was found to be associated with ART initiation, although TRB diversity was observed to remain significantly below that of transplant donor controls even after long-term ART. Since PBMC availability was limited, sequencing covered only the TCR beta chain, with no alpha chain pairing. Inferences about post-ART repertoire changes were limited because no data were available on ART adherence, viral resistance or therapy changes. Samples dated from the mid-2000s to the late 2010s, and the ART regimens used may be less effective than current ones. HIV repertoires had narrower CDR3 length ranges than controls, and the network structure suggested an antigen-experienced repertoire that shifted only slightly toward naive after ART.

Looking up the germline V gene yields CDR1 SGHDN and CDR2 FVKESK. Cut back by 4 bases and 2 bases, the V and J ends lie 14 bases apart. Taken from cysteine to phenylalanine, the CDR3 has 15 residues. CDR3 DNA only is kept here, 45 bases in frame from base 1. The starting material was unsorted PBMCs, obtained 0.8 years before starting antiretroviral therapy. The V and J genes are TRBV14 and TRBJ2-5; the best D guess is TRBD1, with 6 bases matching. The receptor was derived from a man younger than 30 with HIV. The DNA sequence follows: TGTGCCAGCAGCCTTGGACAGACATTACAAGAGACCCAGTACTTC. Its coded protein is CASSLGQTLQETQYF.